The clone carrying this T cell receptor (beta chain) was detected many times. This record comes from a study of T-cell reconstitution after alpha-beta-depleted transplantation in children. The CDR3 covers 14 residues. Germline lookup yields CDR1 DFQATT and CDR2 SNEGSKA (reference sequence). V was clipped by 5 bases and J by 0 bases, with 14 bases between them. Unique molecular identifiers were used in preparing the TCRbeta library. TCRdb called the PCR reads again in MiXCR, with one record for every CDR3 protein. Here the sample spans approximately 340,000 distinct CDR3 sequences, about 9.4% being singletons.

The J gene is TRBJ2-7, the V gene TRBV20-1, with a possible D match to TRBD1 (5 bases). The origin of this receptor is a human donor who donated a stem cell graft to a child with acute lymphoblastic leukemia. The specimen comprised PBMCs from the stem cell graft donor, sampled from the stem cell graft. This chain's CDR3 is CSAADSLGSYEQYF. DNA for the CDR3: TGCAGTGCTGCAGACAGTCTTGGCTCCTACGAGCAGTACTTC.